The clone carrying this TCR beta chain has just one count. Antigen unknown. The data were obtained in a study of cytomegalovirus exposure and HLA in healthy donors. Study summary: The use of the same platform for the roughly 120 validation repertoires and the roughly 670 first-cohort repertoires was reported by a later analysis. The study's findings and limits: High specificity and sensitivity for cytomegalovirus status were reported for the classifier. In vitro experiments confirmed that three CMV-associated chains were specific for CMV antigens.

Germline V lookup: CDR1 KGHSH, CDR2 LQKENI. V was pared by 5 bases and J by 4 bases, with 12 bases of the junction left unmatched. The CDR3 contains 16 residues. Only in-frame clones appear in the TCRdb table, and some are missing; sequencing was by immunoSEQ multiplex PCR. The sample consists of around 300,000 clones, approximately 86% of them appearing once. The chain combines TRBV18 with TRBJ2-3, with 7 bases that match TRBD2. This clonotype originated in a man aged 30 to 39 in good health and CMV-seronegative. Sequencing input: PBMCs. The DNA of the CDR3 is TGTGCCAGCTCAAAAGACGCCGGACTAGGGGCAGATACGCAGTATTTT. It codes for CASSKDAGLGADTQYF.